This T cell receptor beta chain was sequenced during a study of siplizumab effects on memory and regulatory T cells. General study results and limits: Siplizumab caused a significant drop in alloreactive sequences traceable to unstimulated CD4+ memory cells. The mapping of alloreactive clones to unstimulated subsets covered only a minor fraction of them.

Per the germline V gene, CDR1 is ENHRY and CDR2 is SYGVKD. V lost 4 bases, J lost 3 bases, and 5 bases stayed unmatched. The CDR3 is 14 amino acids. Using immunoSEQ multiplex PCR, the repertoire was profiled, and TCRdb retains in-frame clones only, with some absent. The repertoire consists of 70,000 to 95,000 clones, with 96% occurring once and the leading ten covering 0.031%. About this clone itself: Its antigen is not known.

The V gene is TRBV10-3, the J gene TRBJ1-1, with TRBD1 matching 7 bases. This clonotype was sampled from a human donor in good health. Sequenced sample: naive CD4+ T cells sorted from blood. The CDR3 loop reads CAISGTGGDTEAFF. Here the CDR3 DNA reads TGTGCCATCAGTGGGACAGGTGGGGACACTGAAGCTTTCTTT.